These T cell receptor beta chains were read from a single sample in a study of regulatory T cells in long-lasting Graves disease. Via MiXCR, TCRdb re-called the multiplex PCR reads, giving one row per CDR3 protein. The table records 320,000 or so distinct CDR3 sequences, 18% of them present only once. Sequencing was performed on peripheral blood mononuclear cells (PBMCs), taken at new diagnosis, from a patient treated with antithyroid drugs. These receptors were obtained from a female donor with Graves disease. Each CDR3 is given with its conserved first and last residue.

j_gene: TRBJ2-5
v_gene: TRBV6-2/TRBV6-3
CDR3aa: CASTNSGGGETQYF

j_gene: TRBJ1-1
v_gene: TRBV30
CDR3aa: CAWSVGQPNTEAFF

j_gene: TRBJ1-3
v_gene: TRBV5-1
CDR3aa: CASGPGHAGNTIYF

j_gene: TRBJ2-1
v_gene: TRBV29-1
CDR3aa: CSVTLAGRSNEQFF

j_gene: TRBJ2-7
v_gene: TRBV7-3
CDR3aa: CASSLRAGTMSEQYF

j_gene: TRBJ2-4
v_gene: TRBV5-1
CDR3aa: CASSEQGGTKNIQYF

j_gene: TRBJ2-3
v_gene: TRBV27
CDR3aa: CASSEIEQTSLRQYF

j_gene: TRBJ1-2
v_gene: TRBV4-2
CDR3aa: CASSLTQGFDYGYTF

j_gene: TRBJ1-2
v_gene: TRBV18
CDR3aa: CASSPPGHGEGYTF

j_gene: TRBJ1-2
v_gene: TRBV5-1
CDR3aa: CASSPQVNYGYTF

j_gene: TRBJ2-1
v_gene: TRBV12-3/TRBV12-4
CDR3aa: CASKTGTGDYNEQFF

j_gene: TRBJ2-5
v_gene: TRBV6-2/TRBV6-3
CDR3aa: CASSYRLANSQETQYF

j_gene: TRBJ2-7
v_gene: TRBV12-3/TRBV12-4
CDR3aa: CASRLSDIYEQYF

j_gene: TRBJ2-7
v_gene: TRBV27
CDR3aa: CASSRTTRF

j_gene: TRBJ2-7
v_gene: TRBV29-1
CDR3aa: CSVVPAAGSYEQYF

j_gene: TRBJ1-3
v_gene: TRBV30
CDR3aa: CACYNFGNTIYF

j_gene: TRBJ2-3
v_gene: TRBV27
CDR3aa: CASSLGGLATDTQYF

j_gene: TRBJ1-1
v_gene: TRBV5-1
CDR3aa: CASSSEAFF

j_gene: TRBJ2-7
v_gene: TRBV29-1
CDR3aa: CSVEDDSNPGLAGGGAYEQYF

j_gene: TRBJ1-3
v_gene: TRBV5-6
CDR3aa: CASSSGTGNTIYF

j_gene: TRBJ2-1
v_gene: TRBV11-2
CDR3aa: CASSFRTSVNEQFF

j_gene: TRBJ2-7
v_gene: TRBV30
CDR3aa: CAWSPLGARGEQYF

j_gene: TRBJ2-1
v_gene: TRBV28
CDR3aa: CASSSSGRDNEQFF

j_gene: TRBJ2-5
v_gene: TRBV7-8
CDR3aa: CASSQALAGLLTQKETQYF

j_gene: TRBJ2-5
v_gene: TRBV5-1
CDR3aa: CASRLAGSLETQYF

j_gene: TRBJ2-5
v_gene: TRBV19
CDR3aa: CASSSPEGSSETQYF

j_gene: TRBJ2-7
v_gene: TRBV6-1
CDR3aa: CASSQGIASYEQYF

j_gene: TRBJ2-7
v_gene: TRBV6-1
CDR3aa: CASSSPTGQGSREQYF

j_gene: TRBJ2-1
v_gene: TRBV27
CDR3aa: CASSFTSAYNEQFF

j_gene: TRBJ2-7
v_gene: TRBV12-3/TRBV12-4
CDR3aa: CASSPGGLRSSYEQYF

j_gene: TRBJ2-7
v_gene: TRBV11-2
CDR3aa: CASSLEGASGAYEQYF

j_gene: TRBJ2-7
v_gene: TRBV27
CDR3aa: CASSLFGGREQYF

j_gene: NA
v_gene: TRBV12-5
CDR3aa: CASGHGANEQFF